This TCR beta chain was identified during a study of T cells in narcolepsy. Study-level findings and limits: Some memory CD4+ repertoires had no autoreactive clone sequences.

The method was immunoSEQ multiplex PCR; TCRdb's version includes in-frame clones alone and lacks a portion of them. The sample lists about 40,000 clones; around 88% were seen once. In this sample, this clone turned up a few times. The antigen remains unidentified. The CDR3 totals 12 residues. Per the germline V gene, CDR1 is MNHNY and CDR2 is SVGAGI (reference sequence). Trimming cost V 6 bases and J 0 bases, with 6 bases left between them. The sample taken for sequencing was CD45RA- memory CD4+ T cells from PBMCs. The chain has TRBV6-6 and TRBJ2-7; D not resolved. The receptor was derived from a human donor with narcolepsy. As DNA, the CDR3 is TGTGCCAGCAGGGCAGACTCCTACGAGCAGTACTTC. It is translated as CASRADSYEQYF.